A selection of T cell receptor beta chains follows, all from one sample in a study of blood T cell repertoires in COVID-19. Clones were read by immunoSEQ multiplex PCR, and TCRdb kept only the in-frame ones, dropping some. Of over 150,000 clones in the sample, approximately 80% were seen once. Input material: peripheral blood. The receptor source for this set is a human donor in a cohort sampled during active COVID-19. Each CDR3 is given with its conserved first and last residue. Fields, in order: V gene, J gene, D gene, clone size, CDR3 protein, CDR3 DNA. A D gene is named only where the DNA matches it firmly. The size entry is marked missing in some rows and otherwise reads once, few, many or a size class.

V: TRBV9
J: TRBJ1-3
D: .
size: .
CDR3: CASSVAGHSGNTIYF
DNA: TGTGCCAGCAGCGTAGCGGGACACTCTGGAAACACCATATATTTT

V: TRBV3-1/TRBV3-2
J: TRBJ2-1
D: TRBD2
size: .
CDR3: CASSQVGGAYNEQFF
DNA: TGTGCCAGCAGCCAAGTCGGGGGGGCCTACAATGAGCAGTTCTTC

V: TRBV10-3
J: TRBJ2-7
D: .
size: .
CDR3: CAISGLERGEHVYEQYF
DNA: TGTGCCATCAGTGGCCTAGAGAGAGGAGAACACGTCTACGAGCAGTACTTC

V: TRBV10-1
J: TRBJ1-3
D: .
size: .
CDR3: CASKVVDWGGNTIYF
DNA: TGCGCCAGCAAGGTCGTGGATTGGGGCGGAAACACCATATATTTT

V: TRBV6-5
J: TRBJ2-7
D: .
size: .
CDR3: CASKSDISYEQYF
DNA: TGTGCCAGCAAGAGTGACATCTCCTACGAGCAGTACTTC

V: TRBV2
J: TRBJ1-1
D: .
size: .
CDR3: CASSGGSFEAFF
DNA: TGTGCCAGCAGTGGAGGAAGTTTTGAAGCTTTCTTT

V: TRBV6-5
J: TRBJ2-2
D: TRBD2
size: .
CDR3: CASSYLLAGGPGELFF
DNA: TGTGCCAGCAGTTACTTACTAGCGGGGGGCCCCGGGGAGCTGTTTTTT

V: TRBV3-1/TRBV3-2
J: TRBJ2-7
D: .
size: .
CDR3: CASSQEGAEAYEQYF
DNA: TGTGCCAGCAGCCAAGAGGGTGCGGAGGCCTACGAGCAGTACTTC

V: TRBV5-1
J: TRBJ2-5
D: TRBD1
size: .
CDR3: CASRKGQFQETQYF
DNA: TGCGCCAGCAGGAAGGGACAGTTCCAAGAGACCCAGTACTTC

V: TRBV7-9
J: TRBJ1-2
D: .
size: few
CDR3: CASSSGTHNYGYTF
DNA: TGTGCCAGCAGCTCAGGGACTCACAACTATGGCTACACCTTC

V: TRBV12-5
J: TRBJ2-7
D: .
size: .
CDR3: CASGHSYEQYF
DNA: TGTGCTAGTGGCCACTCCTACGAGCAGTACTTC

V: TRBV7-8
J: TRBJ2-1
D: .
size: .
CDR3: CASSPGRISGYNEQFF
DNA: TGTGCCAGCAGCCCCGGTCGGATTTCCGGGTACAATGAGCAGTTCTTC

V: TRBV19
J: TRBJ1-1
D: .
size: .
CDR3: CASSIRLTAKNTEAFF
DNA: TGTGCCAGTAGTATAAGATTGACTGCGAAGAACACTGAAGCTTTCTTT

V: TRBV29-1
J: TRBJ2-2
D: TRBD1
size: .
CDR3: CSVGQEMNTGELFF
DNA: TGCAGCGTGGGACAGGAGATGAACACCGGGGAGCTGTTTTTT

V: TRBV3-1/TRBV3-2
J: TRBJ1-2
D: .
size: .
CDR3: CASSQDPGVRGYTF
DNA: TGTGCCAGCAGCCAAGATCCAGGGGTTAGGGGCTACACCTTC

V: TRBV7-2
J: TRBJ1-2
D: .
size: .
CDR3: CASSPDGGRDGYTF
DNA: TGTGCCAGCAGCCCGGATGGGGGGAGGGATGGCTACACCTTC

V: TRBV9
J: TRBJ2-2
D: .
size: .
CDR3: CASSVDKINTGELFF
DNA: TGTGCCAGCAGCGTAGACAAGATAAACACCGGGGAGCTGTTTTTT

V: TRBV12-3/TRBV12-4
J: TRBJ2-5
D: .
size: .
CDR3: CASSFQYNVAQYF
DNA: TGTGCCAGCAGTTTTCAGTACAACGTGGCCCAGTACTTC

V: TRBV5-1
J: TRBJ2-7
D: TRBD1
size: once
CDR3: CASSIGQGRYEQYF
DNA: TGCGCCAGCAGCATAGGACAGGGGCGGTACGAGCAGTACTTC

V: TRBV2
J: TRBJ2-5
D: .
size: .
CDR3: CASNGRQETQYF
DNA: TGTGCCAGCAATGGCAGACAAGAGACCCAGTACTTC

V: TRBV12-3/TRBV12-4
J: TRBJ1-1
D: .
size: few
CDR3: CASRPRGNTEAFF
DNA: TGTGCCAGCAGGCCCAGGGGGAACACTGAAGCTTTCTTT

V: TRBV3-1/TRBV3-2
J: TRBJ2-7
D: TRBD1
size: .
CDR3: CASSLGQVSYEQYF
DNA: TGTGCCAGCAGCCTGGGACAGGTTTCCTACGAGCAGTACTTC

V: TRBV18
J: TRBJ2-2
D: .
size: .
CDR3: CASSSGLNSNTGELFF
DNA: TGTGCCAGCTCCAGCGGACTGAATTCGAACACCGGGGAGCTGTTTTTT

V: TRBV7-9
J: TRBJ1-2
D: .
size: .
CDR3: CASSPSTGNGYTF
DNA: TGTGCCAGCAGCCCCTCCACAGGAAATGGCTACACCTTC

V: TRBV4-1
J: TRBJ1-2
D: .
size: .
CDR3: CASSQESQGNYGYTF
DNA: TGCGCCAGCAGCCAAGAGAGCCAGGGGAACTATGGCTACACCTTC

V: TRBV2
J: TRBJ1-2
D: .
size: few
CDR3: CASSEVVSYTF
DNA: TGTGCCAGCAGTGAAGTGGTCAGTTACACCTTC

V: TRBV5-5
J: TRBJ1-2
D: TRBD1
size: .
CDR3: CASSFETGILYGYTF
DNA: TGTGCCAGCAGCTTCGAGACAGGGATCCTATATGGCTACACCTTC

V: TRBV29-1
J: TRBJ2-1
D: TRBD2
size: few
CDR3: CSAARGGLNEQFF
DNA: TGCAGCGCCGCCCGCGGGGGTCTCAATGAGCAGTTCTTC